These 5 T cell receptor beta chains originate from one sample sequenced in a study of cytotoxic CD8 clonotypes in ibrutinib-treated CLL. Assay: immunoSEQ multiplex PCR; the TCRdb copy retains only in-frame clones and omits some. Among some 200,000 clones listed, 60% to 80% were seen once. This material consisted of PBMCs, taken after 12 months of ibrutinib treatment. The receptors were sampled from a human donor with chronic lymphocytic leukemia.

The rearrangement joins TRBV28 to TRBJ1-1, with TRBD1 as a possible D gene (5 bases). Trimming cost V 7 bases and J 4 bases, with 13 bases left between them. The CDR3 is 13 residues long. Germline V gene data show CDR1 as MDHEN and CDR2 as SYDVKM. This CDR3 reads CASTFPGTTEAFF. The CDR3 DNA reads as TGTGCCAGCACCTTCCCAGGGACCACTGAAGCTTTCTTT. The variable domain in full, with the rest retrieved from reference TRBV28 and TRBJ1-1, is DVKVTQSSRYLVKRTGEKVFLECVQDMDHENMFWYRQDPGLGLRLIYFSYDVKMKEKGDIPEGYSVSREKKERFSLILESASTNQTSMYLCASTFPGTTEAFFGQGTRLTVV.

The chain carries TRBV28 and TRBJ2-7, with D tentatively TRBD2 (5 bases). The CDR3 has 14 residues. The germline CDR1 and CDR2 sequences are MDHEN and SYDVKM. The V gene lost 5 bases and the J gene lost 3 bases, with 14 bases spanning the gap. This CDR3 is CASSHYTGGYEQYF. The CDR3 DNA is TGTGCCAGCAGTCACTACACCGGAGGCTACGAGCAGTACTTC.

The chain has TRBV18 and TRBJ2-5; D is unresolved. The CDR3 is made up of 14 amino acids. In germline, CDR1 is KGHSH, CDR2 LQKENI. V shed 0 bases and J shed 2 bases, with 7 bases lying between them. CDR3 nucleotides: TGTGCCAGCTCACCACCTAGCAGGCAAGAGACCCAGTACTTC. This encodes CASSPPSRQETQYF.

The chain joins TRBV23-1 to TRBJ1-5; the D gene is possibly TRBD1 (5 bases). TRBV23-1 is given ORF status, its function remaining uncertain. Trimming shortened V by 6 bases and J by 2 bases, and 8 bases separated the two germline ends. The CDR3 runs to 13 residues. This CDR3 is CASRRRGNQPQHF. The DNA for the CDR3 is TGCGCCAGCAGGCGCAGGGGCAATCAGCCCCAGCATTTT.

This clone occurred once. The gene calls are TRBV27 and TRBJ1-1; possibly TRBD1 for D (5 bases). V was shortened by 2 bases and J by 7 bases, with 8 bases between the two germline ends. The CDR3 is 12 residues long. Germline V gives CDR1 MNHEY, CDR2 SMNVEV (reference sequence). The CDR3 here is CASSLRGHEAFF. The CDR3 DNA follows: TGTGCCAGCAGTTTACGGGGCCATGAAGCTTTCTTT.